Sequencing of this T cell receptor (beta chain) was carried out in a study of synovial regulatory T cells in juvenile arthritis. Study-wide context: Treatments: three naive, six methotrexate, one methotrexate plus infliximab, one unknown. Study-level results: iaTreg cells shared more CDR3 sequences with synovial Tregs than other blood Tregs did. Synovial Teff and blood CPL repertoires partially overlapped with iaTreg TCR repertoires, which were largely patient-private. Blood Treg cells that were inflammation-associated showed lower TCR diversity than other blood Treg cells.

Concerning this clone: Its specificity is not known.

Using immunoSEQ multiplex PCR, the repertoire was profiled, and TCRdb retains in-frame clones only, with some absent. This table holds around 6,400 clones. CDR3 length: 15 residues. DNA is not recorded here. Germline V gene sequence: CDR1 SGHRS, CDR2 YFSETQ. The sequenced sample consisted of Treg cells from blood. This sample's subset: remaining (HLA-DR-negative) circulating blood Treg cells. V gene TRBV5-1 combines with J gene TRBJ1-1. This TCR was recovered from a donor aged 2 to 35 with juvenile idiopathic arthritis. CDR3 region: CASSSFRGEGTEAFF.